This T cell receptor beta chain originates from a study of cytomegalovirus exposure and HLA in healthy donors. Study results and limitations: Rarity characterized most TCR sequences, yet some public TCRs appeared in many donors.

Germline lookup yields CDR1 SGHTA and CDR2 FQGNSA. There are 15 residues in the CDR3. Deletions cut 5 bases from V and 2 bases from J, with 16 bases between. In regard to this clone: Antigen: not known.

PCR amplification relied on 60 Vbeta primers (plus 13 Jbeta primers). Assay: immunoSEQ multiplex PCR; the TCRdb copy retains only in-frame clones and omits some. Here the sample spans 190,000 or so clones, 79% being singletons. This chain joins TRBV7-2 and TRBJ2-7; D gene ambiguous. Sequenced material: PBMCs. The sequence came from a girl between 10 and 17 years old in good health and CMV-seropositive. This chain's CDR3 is CASSPRWSAAYEQYF. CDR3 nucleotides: TGTGCCAGCAGCCCCCGGTGGTCTGCCGCCTACGAGCAGTACTTC.